This T cell receptor beta chain was observed in a study of Ad26.COV2.S vaccination and SARS-CoV-2 variants. Findings of the study overall: Non-spike TCR breadth showed similarity between vaccine and placebo recipients. Substantial breadth was reportedly displayed by spike-specific CD8+ and CD4+ T cell responses after vaccination. Possibly, TCR breadth and depth analyses underestimated total T cell responses.

Details on this clone: Antigen: not known.

Method: immunoSEQ multiplex PCR; TCRdb's copy keeps in-frame clones and lacks some. Among approximately 480,000 clones listed, around 85% were seen once. Treatment meaning: 15 to 20 received Ad26.COV2.S at low or high dose, single or two shots; 5 received placebo; per-sample allocation not given. Collection of the samples took place on day 63 after the first injection of vaccine or placebo. Boston hosted the donor, who was an adult aged 18-55 years. Germline values: CDR1 SGHTA, CDR2 FQGNSA. This CDR3 is 16 amino acids long. With V trimmed by 5 bases and J by 2 bases, 8 bases remained unmatched. The chain links TRBV7-2 to TRBJ1-3; TRBD1 agrees at 8 bases. The specimen comprised peripheral blood, sampled in a trial of Ad26.COV2.S vaccine versus placebo. This receptor was taken from a person aged 18-60 years who received the Ad26.COV2.S COVID-19 vaccine or a placebo. CDR3 bases: TGTGCCAGCAGCCCGGGGCAGGGGGCTCCTGGAAACACCATATATTTT. Its protein product is CASSPGQGAPGNTIYF.